This T cell receptor beta chain was identified in a study of a mutant IDH1 vaccine in newly diagnosed glioma. Regarding time point: week 11, during vaccination. Each vaccine dose was 300 ug of mutant IDH1 20-mer peptide, with topical imiquimod. This clone appeared a single time. Its antigen is currently unknown. Per germline, CDR1 SGHRS and CDR2 YFSETQ. This CDR3 is 15 amino acids long. Between the trimmed V and J ends, which lost 2 bases and 1 base, there was a span of 10 bases. Some clones are missing from TCRdb's copy, which holds only in-frame ones; the method was immunoSEQ multiplex PCR. The table records roughly 70,000 clones, approximately 84% of them present only once.

The chain recombines TRBV5-1 with TRBJ2-1, with a tentative D call TRBD2 (5 bases). The material sequenced was PBMCs, taken from a glioma patient whose treatment included an IDH1 peptide vaccine. The clonotype originates from a woman aged 45-65 years with glioma. This chain's CDR3 is CASSFLAGSYNEQFF. The CDR3 DNA reads as TGCGCCAGCAGCTTCCTAGCTGGGTCCTACAATGAGCAGTTCTTC.